The sequence of this T cell receptor beta chain was determined in a study of technical replicates of blood from a handful of donors. V lost 0 bases and J lost 2, with 13 bases in between. In germline, CDR1 is MNHEY, CDR2 SVGAGI. The CDR3 contains 16 residues. Only in-frame clones appear in the TCRdb table, and some are missing; sequencing was by immunoSEQ multiplex PCR. In the table there are some 77,000 clones, around 90% of which are singletons. This sequence joins TRBV6-5 and TRBJ1-2, with D unclear. This clonotype was sampled from a human donor in good health. Sequencing used T cells isolated from PBMCs. CDR3 in DNA: TGTGCCAGCAGTTACTCGAATATAGAGAGAAACTATGGCTACACCTTC. Translating gives CASSYSNIERNYGYTF.